The 24 T cell receptor beta chains given below trace back to one sample, sequenced in a study of cytomegalovirus exposure and HLA in healthy donors. This PCR relied on a set of 60 Vbeta primers and 13 Jbeta primers. The assay was immunoSEQ multiplex PCR, and TCRdb's table has in-frame clones only and misses some. Of tens of thousands of clones in the sample, roughly 82% were seen once. Specimen: PBMCs. These receptors came from a man aged 25-45 years in good health and CMV-seropositive.

The genes are TRBV25-1 and TRBJ2-7, with D maybe TRBD1 (5 bases). In germline, CDR1 is MGHDK, CDR2 SYGVNS. With 3 bases removed from V and 1 base from J, the gap between germline ends came to 7 bases. The CDR3 has 13 residues. Written as DNA, the CDR3 is TGTGCCAGCAGTGATCCAGGGTCCTACGAGCAGTACTTC. It codes for CASSDPGSYEQYF.

The chain uses TRBV6-5 and TRBJ2-5, with TRBD1 identical over 9 bases. CDR1 is MNHEY and CDR2 is SVGAGI in the germline V gene. This CDR3 region has 15 residues. J gave up 5 bases and V 5 bases, and 9 bases lay outside the gene matches. The CDR3 region is CASSQSDRGGETQYF. For the CDR3, the DNA is TGTGCCAGCAGTCAATCGGACAGGGGAGGCGAGACCCAGTACTTC.

V usage is TRBV29-1 and J usage is TRBJ2-1; TRBD2 matches 9 bases. The V and J ends lost 4 bases and 1 base, in that order; junction bases with no gene match: 8. CDR1 SQVTM and CDR2 ANQGSEA come from the germline V gene. The CDR3 runs 16 residues. The CDR3 here is CSVGTLAGVSYNEQFF. In nucleotides, the CDR3 is TGCAGCGTTGGGACCTTAGCGGGAGTGTCCTACAATGAGCAGTTCTTC.

This clone was counted between two and nine times. The gene calls are TRBV6-1 and TRBJ1-2; D possibly corresponds to TRBD1 (5 bases). V was pared by 0 bases and J by 5 bases, with 10 bases between. CDR3 length: 14 residues. The germline V gene encodes CDR1 MNHNS and CDR2 SASEGT. The CDR3 protein is CASSEAGTEYGYTF. Written as DNA, the CDR3 is TGTGCCAGCAGTGAAGCAGGGACTGAGTATGGCTACACCTTC.

The chain carries TRBV28 and TRBJ1-4, with TRBD1 identical over 9 bases. The CDR3 is 15 amino acids. In germline, CDR1 is MDHEN, CDR2 SYDVKM. Trimming took 6 bases from V and 0 from J; bases not matched to a gene: 2. The CDR3 nucleotides read TGTGCCAGCAGGGACAGGGGCTCAACTAATGAAAAACTGTTTTTT. Encoded protein: CASRDRGSTNEKLFF.

CDR3 DNA sequence: TGTGCCAGCAGCTTCCCCCCAACATCCGGACTAGCGCAAGAGACCCAGTACTTC. Translation: CASSFPPTSGLAQETQYF. The genes are TRBV5-4 and TRBJ2-5, with TRBD2 matching over 9 bases. There are 18 residues in the CDR3. Per germline, CDR1 SGHNT and CDR2 YYREEE (reference sequence). With 2 bases clipped from V and 2 bases from J, the junction kept 13 bases outside the gene matches.

This clone was recorded only once. This chain uses TRBV2 with TRBJ1-2; 8 nucleotides line up with TRBD1. The CDR3 totals 13 residues. The germline V gene has CDR1 SNHLY and CDR2 FYNNEI. Trimming cost V 8 bases and J 8 bases; bases outside gene matches: 10. CDR3 amino acids: CASPGTGLKGYTF. The CDR3 nucleotides are TGTGCCAGCCCTGGGACAGGTCTAAAGGGCTACACCTTC.

This rearrangement joins TRBV6-5 to TRBJ2-7; D gene unclear. Germline V lookup: CDR1 MNHEY, CDR2 SVGAGI. The CDR3 has 13 residues. V was pared by 6 bases and J by 2 bases, with 11 bases between. The CDR3 nucleotides read TGTGCCAGCAGCCGCCAAGCGCCCTACGAGCAGTACTTC. Amino acids: CASSRQAPYEQYF.

This rearrangement joins TRBV18 to TRBJ2-1; a weak D match, TRBD2 (6 bases). The V end was cut by 3 bases, the J end by 7 bases, with 13 bases between. The germline gives CDR1 KGHSH, CDR2 LQKENI. This CDR3 is 14 amino acids long. The CDR3 DNA reads as TGTGCCAGCTCACCTTGGGACTCTAGAAATGAGCAGTTCTTC. Translated: CASSPWDSRNEQFF.

The V call is TRBV5-1, the J call TRBJ2-4; D might be TRBD1 (7 bases). The CDR3 has 15 residues. Per the germline V gene, CDR1 is SGHRS and CDR2 is YFSETQ. V lost 8 bases and J lost 3, with 18 bases in between. The CDR3 loop is CASHTGEAGKNIQYF. The CDR3 region has the DNA TGCGCCAGTCATACAGGGGAGGCGGGCAAAAACATTCAGTACTTC. The full variable domain, rest sourced from reference TRBV5-1 and TRBJ2-4, is KAGVTQTPRYLIKTRGQQVTLSCSPISGHRSVSWYQQTPGQGLQFLFEYFSETQRNKGNFPGRFSGRQFSNSRSEMNVSTLELGDSALYLCASHTGEAGKNIQYFGAGTRLSVL.

The rearrangement uses TRBV18 and TRBJ2-5, with TRBD1 matching 8 bases. TRBJ2-7 explains the end of the DNA better; the J call may be wrong. This CDR3 is 13 amino acids long. Germline lookup yields CDR1 KGHSH and CDR2 LQKENI. CDR3: CASSAGTGYEQYF. The CDR3, as DNA: TGTGCCAGCTCAGCCGGGACAGGCTACGAGCAGTACTTC.

V usage is TRBV30 and J usage is TRBJ2-7; possibly TRBD2 for D (5 bases). This CDR3 contains 14 residues. Trimming pared 4 bases from V and 0 bases from J, leaving 13 bases between. Per germline, CDR1 GTSNPN and CDR2 SVGIG (reference sequence). CDR3 nucleotide sequence: TGTGCCTGGAAGGCTAGCTGGAGCTCCTACGAGCAGTACTTC. It yields the protein CAWKASWSSYEQYF.

The V and J genes are TRBV5-4 and TRBJ2-5; 12 bases are a match to TRBD1. V trimming: 5 bases; J trimming: 5 bases; junction bases outside the gene matches: 10. CDR3 length equals 16 residues. CDR1 and CDR2 (germline): SGHNT, YYREEE (reference sequence). The CDR3 DNA reads as TGTGCCAGCAGTCCTCCGGGACAGGGGGCAGGGGAGACCCAGTACTTC. This encodes CASSPPGQGAGETQYF. The full variable domain, in which reference TRBV5-4 and TRBJ2-5 provide the parts outside the CDR3, is ETGVTQSPTHLIKTRGQQVTLRCSSQSGHNTVSWYQQALGQGPQFIFQYYREEENGRGNFPPRFSGLQFPNYSSELNVNALELDDSALYLCASSPPGQGAGETQYFGPGTRLLVL.

The chain joins TRBV7-9 to TRBJ1-5, with D perhaps TRBD1 (5 bases). V lost 5 bases to trimming and J lost 6 bases, with 14 bases between them. The CDR3 is made up of 14 amino acids. Germline V lookup: CDR1 SEHNR, CDR2 FQNEAQ (reference sequence). CDR3 sequence: CASSPRSGTQPQHF. The CDR3, as DNA: TGTGCCAGCAGCCCTCGGAGCGGGACTCAGCCCCAGCATTTT.

This clone was seen a handful of times. V and J are TRBV6-6 and TRBJ2-7; 7 positions match TRBD1. Germline V gives CDR1 MNHNY, CDR2 SVGAGI (reference sequence). J gave up 9 bases and V 5 bases, and 7 bases lay outside the gene matches. The CDR3 totals 12 residues. The CDR3 protein is CASSGQESRQYF. CDR3 in DNA: TGTGCCAGCAGTGGACAGGAGTCTAGGCAGTACTTC.

This clone was detected once. The gene calls are TRBV19 and TRBJ2-7; the D is unclear. With 5 bases removed from V and 2 bases from J, the gap between germline ends came to 10 bases. The CDR3 extends over 13 amino acids. Germline V gives CDR1 LNHDA, CDR2 SQIVND (reference sequence). CDR3 amino acids: CASSSDKTYEQYF. CDR3 coding DNA: TGTGCCAGTAGTTCCGACAAAACCTACGAGCAGTACTTC.

The chain employs TRBV6-5 and TRBJ2-3, with D unclear. The CDR3 is 16 residues long. Germline V gene sequence: CDR1 MNHEY, CDR2 SVGAGI. Trimming left V 0 bases short and J 4 bases short, with 14 bases between. CDR3: CASSYSKSSSADTQYF. The CDR3 DNA is TGTGCCAGCAGTTACTCAAAGTCCTCTTCGGCAGATACGCAGTATTTT.

The chain has TRBV21-1 and TRBJ1-1. TRBV21-1 is reported as a pseudogene. This CDR3 is built from 14 residues. The CDR3 bases are TGTGCCAGCAATGGCGGCGTCGAGAACACTGAAGCTTTCTTT. Translation gives CASNGGVENTEAFF.

Here the CDR3 DNA reads TGTGCCAGTAGTATCACTAGCGGGAGTAATGAGCAGTTCTTC. Amino acid sequence: CASSITSGSNEQFF. The J gene is TRBJ2-1, the V gene TRBV19, with TRBD2 identical over 11 bases. The V segment lost 3 bases and the J segment 7 bases; nucleotides outside the gene matches: 2. The length of the CDR3 is 14 residues. Germline lookup yields CDR1 LNHDA and CDR2 SQIVND (reference sequence).

The V call is TRBV4-3, the J call TRBJ1-2, with TRBD1 identical over 11 bases. Per the germline V gene, CDR1 is LGHNA and CDR2 is YSLEER. CDR3 length: 18 amino acids. The trim removed 4 bases at V and 2 bases at J, leaving 12 bases unmatched. This CDR3 reads CASSPGAGTGGSNYGYTF. DNA of the CDR3: TGCGCCAGCAGCCCAGGGGCCGGGACAGGGGGTAGCAACTATGGCTACACCTTC.

The V and J genes are TRBV7-9 and TRBJ1-2; maybe TRBD1 (5 bases). The length of the CDR3 is 13 residues. Germline CDR1 SEHNR, CDR2 FQNEAQ (reference sequence). V shed 1 base and J shed 6 bases, with 9 bases lying between them. The CDR3 loop is CASSLGREDGYTF. The CDR3 nucleotides read TGTGCCAGCAGCTTAGGCAGGGAAGATGGCTACACCTTC.

The genes are TRBV29-1 and TRBJ2-7; 11 nucleotides agree with TRBD1. V shed 6 bases, J shed 4 bases, and the junction held 5 bases outside the gene matches. CDR3 size: 13 residues. CDR1 SQVTM and CDR2 ANQGSEA come from the germline V gene. The CDR3 sequence: CSVVGQGAYEQYF. The CDR3 DNA follows: TGCAGCGTGGTTGGACAGGGGGCTTACGAGCAGTACTTC.

The CDR3 DNA is TGTGCCAGCAGCTTTGGCGGGAGGAACACTGAAGCTTTCTTT. Its translation: CASSFGGRNTEAFF. V usage is TRBV7-2 and J usage is TRBJ1-1; D uncertain. V was trimmed by 3 bases and J by 1 base, leaving 9 bases between them. Germline CDR1 SGHTA, CDR2 FQGNSA. The length of the CDR3 is 14 residues.

This chain connects TRBV5-1 to TRBJ2-5; D gene uncertain. Per germline, CDR1 SGHRS and CDR2 YFSETQ. The ends were cut back, 4 bases at V and 1 base at J, with 8 bases in the middle. CDR3 length: 13 residues. DNA of the CDR3: TGCGCCAGCAGCCCTGCGGCCCAAGAGACCCAGTACTTC. Protein: CASSPAAQETQYF.